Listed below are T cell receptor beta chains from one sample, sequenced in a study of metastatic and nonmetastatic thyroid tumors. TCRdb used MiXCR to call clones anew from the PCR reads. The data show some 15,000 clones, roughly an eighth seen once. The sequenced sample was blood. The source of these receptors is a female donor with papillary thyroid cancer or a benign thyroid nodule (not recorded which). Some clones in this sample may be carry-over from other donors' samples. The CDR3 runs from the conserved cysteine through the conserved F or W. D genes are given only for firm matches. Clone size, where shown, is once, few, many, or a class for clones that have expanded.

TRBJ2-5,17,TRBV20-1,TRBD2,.,TGCAGTGCTACCCACGGGGGTAGCGGGCCCAGAAAAGAGACCCAGTACTTC,CSATHGGSGPRKETQYF
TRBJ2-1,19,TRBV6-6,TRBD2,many,TGTGCCAGCAGTTCGGACCTTAGCGGGAAGATGGGTGTGTTCGATGAGCAGTTCTTC,CASSSDLSGKMGVFDEQFF
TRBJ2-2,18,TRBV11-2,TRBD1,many,TGTGCCAGCAGCTTAGATCTGTGGGGACAGGGGGCGAACGGGGAGCTGTTTTTT,CASSLDLWGQGANGELFF
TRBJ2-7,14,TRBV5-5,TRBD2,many,TGTGCCAGCAGCAGGACTAGCGGGGCCTACGAGCAGTACTTC,CASSRTSGAYEQYF
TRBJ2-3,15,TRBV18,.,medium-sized,TGTGCCAGCTCAGGGGTCGAGCAGAGCACAGATACGCAGTATTTT,CASSGVEQSTDTQYF
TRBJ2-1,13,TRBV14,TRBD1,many,TGTGCCAGCAGCCAAATACAGGGGAGCCAGCAGTTCTTC,CASSQIQGSQQFF
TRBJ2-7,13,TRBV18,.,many,TGTGCCAGCTCACCACGAATCTGGCCCGAGCAGTACTTC,CASSPRIWPEQYF
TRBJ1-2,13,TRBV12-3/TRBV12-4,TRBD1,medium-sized,TGTGCCAGCAGCCTAGGGACAGGGAATGGCTACACCTTC,CASSLGTGNGYTF
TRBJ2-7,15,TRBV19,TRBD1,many,TGTGCCAGTAGTCCCGCCGGGACAGCCTCCTACGAGCAGTACTTC,CASSPAGTASYEQYF
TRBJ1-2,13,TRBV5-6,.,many,TGTGCCAGCCGTGAAGGGCTTATCTATGGCTACACCTTC,CASREGLIYGYTF
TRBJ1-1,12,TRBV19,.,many,TGTGCCAGTAGTAGGTTACAGGGAGAAGCTTTCTTT,CASSRLQGEAFF
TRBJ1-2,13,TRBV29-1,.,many,TGCAGCGTTGAAGAAGTCGGCGACTATGGCTACACCTTC,CSVEEVGDYGYTF
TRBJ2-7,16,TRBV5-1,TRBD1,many,TGCGCCAGCAGCGCGGGGTGGACAGGGCCGACCTACGAGCAGTACTTC,CASSAGWTGPTYEQYF
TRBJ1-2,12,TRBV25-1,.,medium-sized,TGTGCCAGCAGTGTCGGAGAGTACGGCTACACCTTC,CASSVGEYGYTF
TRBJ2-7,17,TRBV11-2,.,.,TGTGCCAGCAGCTTATCTTCCGGATTAGGGCCAAGCTACGAGCAGTACTTC,CASSLSSGLGPSYEQYF
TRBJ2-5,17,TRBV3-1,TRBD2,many,TGTGCCAGCAGCCCCCGTAGCGGGGGGGCCGGTTCAGAGACCCAGTACTTC,CASSPRSGGAGSETQYF
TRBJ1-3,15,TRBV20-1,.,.,TGCAGTGCTAGAGATGTGGAGATCTCTGGAAACACCATATATTTT,CSARDVEISGNTIYF
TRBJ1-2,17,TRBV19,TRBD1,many,TGTGCCAGTAGTATAGATTTTTCAAACAGGGGCTACGATGGCTACACCTTC,CASSIDFSNRGYDGYTF
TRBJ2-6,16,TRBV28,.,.,TGTGCCAGCAGTTTCGGGGGCACGACTGGGCCCAACGTCCTTACTTTC,CASSFGGTTGPNVLTF
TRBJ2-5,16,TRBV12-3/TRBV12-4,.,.,TGTGCCAGCAGTTTAGGGGGTCGGGGACTCGAAGAGACCCAGTACTTC,CASSLGGRGLEETQYF
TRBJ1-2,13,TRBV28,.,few,TGTGCCAGCAGTTTTTCGGGGGGCAGAGGCTACACCTTC,CASSFSGGRGYTF
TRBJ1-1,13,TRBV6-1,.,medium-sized,TGTGCCAGCAGTGTAGGACAGTTGGGAGAAGCTTTCTTT,CASSVGQLGEAFF
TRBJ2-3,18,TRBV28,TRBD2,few,TGTGCCAGCAGTCGACGCCTATGTACTAGCGAGAACCCAGATACGCAGTATTTT,CASSRRLCTSENPDTQYF
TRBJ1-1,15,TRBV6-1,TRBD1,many,TGTGCCAGCAGCACACAGGGGACAGGGGGAACTGAAGCTTTCTTT,CASSTQGTGGTEAFF
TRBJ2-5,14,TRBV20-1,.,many,TGCAGTGCTAGCGTAGCAGGAAGGCCAGAGACCCAGTACTTC,CSASVAGRPETQYF
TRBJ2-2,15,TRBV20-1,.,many,TGCAGTGCTAGAACTCCGGGAATAGACACCGGGGAGCTGTTTTTT,CSARTPGIDTGELFF
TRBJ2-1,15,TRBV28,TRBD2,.,TGTGCCAGCAGTGGGACTAGCGTCACCTACAATGAGCAGTTCTTC,CASSGTSVTYNEQFF
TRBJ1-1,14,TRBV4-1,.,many,TGCGCCAGCAGCCAAGATGGGGCGCGGACTGAAGCTTTCTTT,CASSQDGARTEAFF
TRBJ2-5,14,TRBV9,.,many,TGTGCCAGCAGCGTAGCCACAACTGCCCGGACCCAGTACTTC,CASSVATTARTQYF
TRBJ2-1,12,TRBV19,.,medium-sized,TGTGCCAGTAGTATGGGATACAATGAGCAGTTCTTC,CASSMGYNEQFF
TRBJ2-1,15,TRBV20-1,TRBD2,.,TGCAGTGCTAGAGATTTACTAGCGGGAGGGCCCGGGCAGTTCTTC,CSARDLLAGGPGQFF
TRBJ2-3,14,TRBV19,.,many,TGTGCCAGCGCCAAAACGGGGATAGCAGATACGCAGTATTTT,CASAKTGIADTQYF
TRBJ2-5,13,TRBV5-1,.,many,TGCGCCAGCAGCTTGGTATTTGGGGAGACCCAGTACTTC,CASSLVFGETQYF
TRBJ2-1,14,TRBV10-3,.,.,TGTGCCATCAGGCCTCTTCAATGGGTCGGTGAGCAGTTCTTC,CAIRPLQWVGEQFF
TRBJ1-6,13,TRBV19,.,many,TGTGCCAGTAGTAACGTTGGTGGCTCACCCCTCCACTTT,CASSNVGGSPLHF
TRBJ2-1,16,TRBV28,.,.,TGTGCCAGCATTCCCGTGGGCGGGGCGCGGTACAATGAGCAGTTCTTC,CASIPVGGARYNEQFF
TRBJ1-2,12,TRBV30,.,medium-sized,TGTGCCTGGGCCGGAGCCGTGGGGGGCTACACCTTC,CAWAGAVGGYTF
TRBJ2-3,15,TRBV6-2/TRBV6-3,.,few,TGTGCCAGCAGTGCAGACAATGCGGGCACAGATACGCAGTATTTT,CASSADNAGTDTQYF
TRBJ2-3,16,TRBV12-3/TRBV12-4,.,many,TGTGCCAGCAGTTTAGTACGGGCGGGGCGCACAGATACGCAGTATTTT,CASSLVRAGRTDTQYF
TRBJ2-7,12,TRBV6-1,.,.,TGTGCCATTGACAGGATCTCCTACGAGCAGTACTTC,CAIDRISYEQYF